These 18 T cell receptor beta chains came from one sample sequenced in a study of T cell responses to AZD1222 COVID-19 vaccine. TCRdb's copy holds only in-frame clones and misses some; the assay was immunoSEQ multiplex PCR. The sample includes 120,000 to 150,000 clones, 91% seen only once; the top ten take about 1.5%. The sample in question was peripheral blood, obtained on day 0 of AZD1222 vaccination. The receptors derive from an adult in good health.

The J gene is TRBJ2-7, the V gene TRBV4-3; D is possibly TRBD1 (6 bases). The germline gives CDR1 LGHNA, CDR2 YSLEER. V shed 0 bases and J shed 13 bases, with 16 bases lying between them. This CDR3 contains 13 residues. The CDR3 nucleotides are TGCGCCAGCAGCCAAGATAAAGCGACAGGCCCATACTTC. It is translated as CASSQDKATGPYF.

This chain connects TRBV9 to TRBJ2-2; TRBD1 matches at 11 bases. CDR3 size: 17 residues. J gave up 1 base and V 4 bases, and 6 bases lay outside the gene matches. Germline V gene sequence: CDR1 SGDLS, CDR2 YYNGEE. The CDR3, as DNA: TGTGCCAGCAGCTTCCGGGACAGGGGGATGAACACCGGGGAGCTGTTTTTT. Translating it yields CASSFRDRGMNTGELFF.

The chain couples TRBV25-1 to TRBJ1-2; D gene ambiguous. Germline CDR1 reads MGHDK; CDR2 reads SYGVNS. This CDR3 has 18 amino acids. Trimming left V 1 base short and J 6 bases short, with 24 bases between. The CDR3 region is CASSEFEGSYREKHGYTF. The CDR3 DNA sequence: TGTGCCAGCAGTGAATTCGAGGGAAGCTATAGGGAAAAGCATGGCTACACCTTC.

The chain joins TRBV19 to TRBJ2-7, with TRBD2 matching over 8 bases. CDR1 is LNHDA and CDR2 is SQIVND in the germline V gene (reference sequence). The CDR3 loop spans 14 amino acids. J lost 4 bases, V lost 3 bases, and 5 bases had no gene match. CDR3 protein: CASSIREGPYEQYF. CDR3 in DNA: TGTGCCAGTAGTATCCGGGAGGGGCCGTACGAGCAGTACTTC.

This sequence joins TRBV27 and TRBJ2-7; D unresolved. Between the trimmed V and J ends, which lost 7 bases and 2 bases, there was a span of 12 bases. Germline CDR1 and CDR2: MNHEY and SMNVEV (reference sequence). This CDR3 comprises 13 residues. DNA for the CDR3: TGTGCCAGCAAAAGAAGTTCCGCCTACGAGCAGTACTTC. The encoded protein is CASKRSSAYEQYF.

The V gene is TRBV19, the J gene TRBJ1-1; D gene ambiguous. The CDR3 runs to 13 residues. Per germline, CDR1 LNHDA and CDR2 SQIVND (reference sequence). Trimming stripped 1 base from V and 5 bases from J, with 8 bases between. In DNA, the CDR3 is TGTGCCAGTAGTATAGGGAGGGATACTGAAGCTTTCTTT. Protein: CASSIGRDTEAFF. The full variable domain, its missing parts supplied by reference TRBV19 and TRBJ1-1, is DGGITQSPKYLFRKEGQNVTLSCEQNLNHDAMYWYRQDPGQGLRLIYYSQIVNDFQKGDIAEGYSVSREKKESFPLTVTSAQKNPTAFYLCASSIGRDTEAFFGQGTRLTVV.

CDR3 in DNA: TGTGCCAGCAGCTTAGCCGCCGGGACGCAGTATTTT. This codes for CASSLAAGTQYF. The J gene is TRBJ2-3, the V gene TRBV11-3; D unresolved. V lost 1 base, J lost 9 bases, and 8 bases lay in between. The CDR3 has 12 residues. The V gene's germline CDR1 is SGHNT and CDR2 YENEEA.

The chain employs TRBV10-3 and TRBJ2-5, with D maybe TRBD2 (5 bases). The CDR3 is 13 residues long. The ends were cut back, 1 base at V and 5 bases at J, with 8 bases in the middle. CDR1 is ENHRY, CDR2 SYGVKD, per germline. The CDR3 sequence is CAISEYGEETQYF. The CDR3 nucleotides are TGTGCCATCAGTGAGTACGGGGAGGAGACCCAGTACTTC.

This clone was seen a single time. The chain combines TRBV4-1 with TRBJ1-5, with D possibly TRBD1 on 6 matching bases. Between the trimmed V and J ends, which lost 0 bases and 2 bases, there was a span of 8 bases. Germline CDR1 and CDR2: MGHRA and YSYEKL. The CDR3 is 15 residues long. CDR3 nucleotides: TGCGCCAGCAGCCAAGATGGGGGGCGCAATCAGCCCCAGCATTTT. This gives the protein CASSQDGGRNQPQHF.

The chain links TRBV18 to TRBJ1-2; D unresolved. The germline V gene encodes CDR1 KGHSH and CDR2 LQKENI. Trimming removed 0 bases at V and 1 base at J, with 12 bases between. This CDR3 region has 16 residues. CDR3: CASSPPSRYNNYGYTF. As DNA, the CDR3 is TGTGCCAGCTCACCACCCAGCCGATACAATAACTATGGCTACACCTTC.

This clone was recorded only once. The chain employs TRBV7-3 and TRBJ1-2; tentative D call: TRBD1 (6 bases). Germline loops: CDR1 SGHTA, CDR2 FQGTGA. This CDR3 is built from 13 residues. Trimming took 4 bases from V and 4 from J, leaving 10 bases between them. The CDR3 DNA is TGTGCCAGCAGCTCGACAGGAACCTATGGCTACACCTTC. Protein product: CASSSTGTYGYTF.

This clone has a single count. This rearrangement joins TRBV11-2 to TRBJ2-7; the D is unclear. This CDR3 is built from 13 residues. Germline loops: CDR1 SGHAT, CDR2 FQNNGV. Trimming pared 5 bases from V and 3 bases from J, leaving 11 bases between. The CDR3 is CASSRTLRYEQYF. The CDR3 nucleotides read TGTGCCAGCAGCCGGACGCTGCGCTACGAGCAGTACTTC.

CDR3 DNA sequence: TGTGCCAGCAGCTGGTTTAACTATGGCTACACCTTC. This sequence encodes CASSWFNYGYTF. The J gene is TRBJ1-2, the V gene TRBV7-3; D is unclear. Trimming took off 4 bases at V and 1 base at J, with 4 bases between the two ends. The CDR3 is 12 residues long. Germline V CDR1 and CDR2: SGHTA, FQGTGA. Together with reference TRBV7-3 and TRBJ1-2, the CDR3 gives the full variable domain: GAGVSQTPSNKVTEKGKYVELRCDPISGHTALYWYRQSLGQGPEFLIYFQGTGAADDSGLPNDRFFAVRPEGSVSTLKIQRTERGDSAVYLCASSWFNYGYTFGSGTRLTVV.

Turning to this clone: A read error may produce the germline difference seen at one junction end. The J gene is TRBJ1-6, the V gene TRBV27; tentative D call: TRBD1 (5 bases). This CDR3 is built from 18 residues. Germline V gives CDR1 MNHEY, CDR2 SMNVEV (reference sequence). The CDR3 nucleotides read TGTGCCAGCAGTTTAGGGACCAACACCTTCTCCCATAATTCACCCCTCCACTTT. Translation: CASSLGTNTFSHNSPLHF.

This chain connects TRBV11-3 to TRBJ2-5; 7 bases align to TRBD2. CDR3 length: 15 residues. J gave up 2 bases and V 5 bases, and 8 bases lay outside the gene matches. CDR1 and CDR2 from the germline V gene are SGHNT and YENEEA. The CDR3: CASSPGGGPQETQYF. In DNA, the CDR3 is TGTGCCAGCAGCCCGGGAGGAGGTCCTCAAGAGACCCAGTACTTC.

This chain joins TRBV27 and TRBJ1-3; D gene unclear. The CDR3 covers 15 residues. In germline, CDR1 is MNHEY, CDR2 SMNVEV (reference sequence). V dropped 2 bases and J dropped 2 bases, with 10 bases sitting between them. CDR3 sequence (DNA): TGTGCCAGCAGTTTACGGTGGGGTGCTGGAAACACCATATATTTT. Its translation is CASSLRWGAGNTIYF.

The genes are TRBV28 and TRBJ2-5, with 9 bases fitting TRBD1. V lost 4 bases to trimming and J lost 5 bases; unmatched junction nucleotides: 20. The V gene's germline CDR1 is MDHEN and CDR2 SYDVKM. The CDR3 runs to 19 residues. CDR3 region: CASSSPAGTGTLRRETQYF. CDR3 sequence (DNA): TGTGCCAGCAGTTCGCCCGCCGGGACAGGGACCCTCAGGCGGGAGACCCAGTACTTC.

This clone was observed a single time. For the CDR3, the DNA is TGTGCCATTGACAGACCCAACATAACCGCGAACATTCAGTACTTC. Its protein product is CAIDRPNITANIQYF. V is TRBV2 and J is TRBJ2-4; a weak D match, TRBD1 (5 bases). Germline lookup yields CDR1 SNHLY and CDR2 FYNNEI. V shed 10 bases and J shed 7 bases, with 23 bases lying between them. The length of the CDR3 is 15 residues.